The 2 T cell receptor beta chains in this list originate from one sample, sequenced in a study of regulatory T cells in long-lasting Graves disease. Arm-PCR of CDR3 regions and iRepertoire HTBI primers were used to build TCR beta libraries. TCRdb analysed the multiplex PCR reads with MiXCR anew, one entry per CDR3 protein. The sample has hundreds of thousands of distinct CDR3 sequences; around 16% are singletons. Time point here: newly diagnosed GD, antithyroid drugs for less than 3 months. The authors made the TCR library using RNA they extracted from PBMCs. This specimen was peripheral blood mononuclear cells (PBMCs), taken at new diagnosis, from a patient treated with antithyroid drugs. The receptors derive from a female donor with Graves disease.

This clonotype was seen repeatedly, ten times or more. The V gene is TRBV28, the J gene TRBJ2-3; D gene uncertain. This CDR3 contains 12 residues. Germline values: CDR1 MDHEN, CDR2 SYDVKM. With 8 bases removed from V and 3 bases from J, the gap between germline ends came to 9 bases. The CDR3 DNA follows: TGTGCCAGCTTCTCCCGGACAGATACGCAGTATTTT. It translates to CASFSRTDTQYF. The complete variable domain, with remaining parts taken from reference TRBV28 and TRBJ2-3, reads DVKVTQSSRYLVKRTGEKVFLECVQDMDHENMFWYRQDPGLGLRLIYFSYDVKMKEKGDIPEGYSVSREKKERFSLILESASTNQTSMYLCASFSRTDTQYFGPGTRLTVL.

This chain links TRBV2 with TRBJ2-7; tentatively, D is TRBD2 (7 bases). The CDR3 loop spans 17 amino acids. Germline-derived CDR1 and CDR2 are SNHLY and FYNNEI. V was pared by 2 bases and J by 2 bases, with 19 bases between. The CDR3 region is CASSEPRGDTTTYEQYF. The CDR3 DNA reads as TGTGCCAGCAGTGAACCCCGGGGGGACACGACCACCTACGAGCAGTACTTC.